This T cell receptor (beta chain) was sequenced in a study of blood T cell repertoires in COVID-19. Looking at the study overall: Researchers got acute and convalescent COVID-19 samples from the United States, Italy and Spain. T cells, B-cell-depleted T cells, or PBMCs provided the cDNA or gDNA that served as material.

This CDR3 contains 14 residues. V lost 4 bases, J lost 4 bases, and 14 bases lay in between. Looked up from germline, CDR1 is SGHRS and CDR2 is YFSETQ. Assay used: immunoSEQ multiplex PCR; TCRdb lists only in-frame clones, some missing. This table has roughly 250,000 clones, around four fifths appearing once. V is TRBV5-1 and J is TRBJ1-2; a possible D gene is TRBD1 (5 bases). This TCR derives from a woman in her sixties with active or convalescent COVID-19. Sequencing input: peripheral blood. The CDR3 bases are TGCGCCAGCAGCCCAGACAGTGCTCTCTATGGCTACACCTTC. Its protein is CASSPDSALYGYTF.